These 31 T cell receptor beta chains originate from one sample sequenced in a study of CD4 T cells in relation to SARS-CoV-2 and coronaviruses. Method: immunoSEQ multiplex PCR; TCRdb's copy keeps in-frame clones and lacks some. Of roughly 63,000 clones in the sample, 94% are singletons; the top ten hold around 0.15%. The unexposed donors gave CD4+ T cells in 2011-2018, prior to COVID-19. Sequencing input: naive CD4+ T cells from PBMCs. Subset described: naive CD4+ T cells isolated by negative enrichment. The receptor source for this set is a human donor in good health.

This chain links TRBV2 with TRBJ1-3; 7 bases are a match to TRBD1. The V segment lost 6 bases and the J segment 2 bases; nucleotides outside the gene matches: 10. Per the germline V gene, CDR1 is SNHLY and CDR2 is FYNNEI. There are 16 residues in the CDR3. The CDR3 bases are TGTGCCAGCAGCTACGCCCCAGGGGGAACTGGAAACACCATATATTTT. Amino acids: CASSYAPGGTGNTIYF.

In regard to this clone: Other DNA sequences from this sample encode an identical CDR3 as well. CDR3 bases: TGTGCCAGCAGTGAATTGGGGGGCCAGCAGGAGACCCAGTACTTC. Its translation: CASSELGGQQETQYF. The chain has TRBV25-1 and TRBJ2-5; D could derive from TRBD1 or TRBD2 (6 bases each). Germline V CDR1 and CDR2: MGHDK, SYGVNS. This CDR3 is 15 amino acids long. Between the trimmed V and J ends, which lost 1 base and 5 bases, there was a span of 14 bases.

The chain carries TRBV9 and TRBJ2-6, with 11 bases lining up with TRBD1. V gave up 4 bases and J gave up 0 bases; unmatched junction bases: 6. This CDR3 contains 18 residues. Germline-derived CDR1 and CDR2 are SGDLS and YYNGEE. CDR3 DNA: TGTGCCAGCAGCTTATCCGGGACAGGGGGCTCTGGGGCCAACGTCCTGACTTTC. This gives the protein CASSLSGTGGSGANVLTF. The variable domain in full, completed from reference TRBV9 and TRBJ2-6, reads DSGVTQTPKHLITATGQRVTLRCSPRSGDLSVYWYQQSLDQGLQFLIQYYNGEERAKGNILERFSAQQFPDLHSELNLSSLELGDSALYFCASSLSGTGGSGANVLTFGAGSRLTVL.

The rearrangement uses TRBV11-3 and TRBJ2-1, with TRBD2 matching 10 bases. Unmatched junction bases numbered 7, after V lost 1 base and J lost 7 bases. The germline V gene has CDR1 SGHNT and CDR2 YENEEA. This CDR3 region has 16 residues. The CDR3 here is CASSLGPSGSNNEQFF. CDR3 DNA sequence: TGTGCCAGCAGCTTAGGTCCTAGCGGGAGTAATAATGAGCAGTTCTTC. Using reference TRBV11-3 and TRBJ2-1 for the parts outside the CDR3, the full variable domain is EAGVVQSPRYKIIEKKQPVAFWCNPISGHNTLYWYLQNLGQGPELLIRYENEEAVDDSQLPKDRFSAERLKGVDSTLKIQPAELGDSAVYLCASSLGPSGSNNEQFFGPGTRLTVL.

This chain links TRBV24-1 with TRBJ2-3; D gene ambiguous. The V gene lost 9 bases and the J gene lost 0 bases, with 12 bases spanning the gap. Germline V gives CDR1 KGHDR, CDR2 SFDVKD. This CDR3 is 14 amino acids long. The CDR3 sequence: CATSQPASTDTQYF. In DNA form, the CDR3 reads TGTGCCACCTCCCAACCTGCTAGCACAGATACGCAGTATTTT.

V usage is TRBV9 and J usage is TRBJ1-1; D remains ambiguous. Per germline, CDR1 SGDLS and CDR2 YYNGEE. CDR3 length: 13 residues. The V gene lost 3 bases and the J gene lost 6 bases, with 12 bases spanning the gap. The CDR3 coding sequence is TGTGCCAGCAGCGCTCGTCCTGGGGCTGAAGCTTTCTTT. Its protein is CASSARPGAEAFF. Supplemented by reference TRBV9 and TRBJ1-1, the full variable domain reads DSGVTQTPKHLITATGQRVTLRCSPRSGDLSVYWYQQSLDQGLQFLIQYYNGEERAKGNILERFSAQQFPDLHSELNLSSLELGDSALYFCASSARPGAEAFFGQGTRLTVV.

V gene TRBV20-1 combines with J gene TRBJ1-1; D call uncertain. The CDR3 is 14 amino acids. The germline V gene encodes CDR1 DFQATT and CDR2 SNEGSKA (reference sequence). V gave up 3 bases and J gave up 3 bases, with 14 bases separating them. The CDR3 region is CSASFGNEDTEAFF. The CDR3 nucleotides are TGCAGTGCTAGTTTCGGGAATGAGGACACTGAAGCTTTCTTT.

The J gene is TRBJ1-2, the V gene TRBV28; no clear D. Germline CDR1 and CDR2: MDHEN and SYDVKM. V dropped 6 bases and J dropped 7 bases, with 9 bases sitting between them. The CDR3 runs to 11 residues. The CDR3 sequence is CASRETTGYTF. CDR3 sequence (DNA): TGTGCCAGCAGAGAGACTACTGGCTACACCTTC.

The rearrangement links TRBV4-2 to TRBJ2-5; 10 nucleotides match TRBD1. The CDR3 extends over 16 amino acids. Germline CDR1 is LGHNA and CDR2 is YNFKEQ. Trimming at V came to 0 bases and at J to 5 bases, leaving 6 bases not matched to a gene. CDR3 in amino acids: CASSQEGQGGTETQYF. The CDR3, as DNA: TGTGCCAGCAGCCAAGAAGGACAGGGGGGTACGGAGACCCAGTACTTC.

The chain links TRBV7-5 to TRBJ2-3; no DNA check was done on the table's D call, TRBD2. TRBV7-5 is termed a pseudogene. The length of the CDR3 is 15 residues. The CDR3 nucleotides read TGTGTCGACACCCGAGGGTATTCTAGCACAGATACGCAGTATTTT. Translated, it gives CVDTRGYSSTDTQYF.

This chain joins TRBV24-1 and TRBJ1-5; tentatively, D is TRBD1 (5 bases). This CDR3 region has 17 residues. Germline V gives CDR1 KGHDR, CDR2 SFDVKD. V was pared by 4 bases and J by 4 bases, with 19 bases between. CDR3 DNA sequence: TGTGCCACCAGTGACTCCGGGGCCCTTCGGCCAAATCAGCCCCAGCATTTT. Translating gives CATSDSGALRPNQPQHF.

J is TRBJ2-4 and V is TRBV19, with D hard to call. The CDR3 is made up of 16 amino acids. V shed 5 bases and J shed 0 bases, with 14 bases lying between them. CDR1 is LNHDA and CDR2 is SQIVND in the germline V gene (reference sequence). The CDR3 loop reads CASSLQIELAKNIQYF. CDR3 coding DNA: TGTGCCAGTAGTCTGCAGATAGAGCTAGCCAAAAACATTCAGTACTTC.

The chain employs TRBV7-9 and TRBJ2-3, with TRBD2 matching 10 bases. This CDR3 region has 16 residues. Per the germline V gene, CDR1 is SEHNR and CDR2 is FQNEAQ (reference sequence). The V segment lost 3 bases and the J segment 1 base; nucleotides outside the gene matches: 4. The CDR3 bases are TGTGCCAGCAGCTTCCGAGGGACTAGCGGCACAGATACGCAGTATTTT. This translates into CASSFRGTSGTDTQYF.

The rearrangement joins TRBV3-1 (or the pseudogene TRBV3-2) to TRBJ2-7; D might be TRBD2 (5 bases). V lost 1 base and J 3 bases, leaving 13 bases between the germline ends. The CDR3 consists of 15 residues. Germline CDR1 LGHDT, CDR2 YNNKEL (reference sequence). This chain's CDR3 is CASSQGPRDHYEQYF. CDR3 in DNA: TGTGCCAGCAGCCAAGGTCCACGGGATCACTACGAGCAGTACTTC.

J is TRBJ1-1 and V is TRBV7-9, with TRBD1 identical over 7 bases. CDR1 is SEHNR, CDR2 FQNEAQ, per germline (reference sequence). V gave up 5 bases and J gave up 6 bases; unmatched junction bases: 6. The CDR3 contains 13 residues. In DNA, the CDR3 is TGTGCCAGCAGCGAAGGGACAGTACCTGAAGCTTTCTTT. Translation gives CASSEGTVPEAFF.

The V gene is TRBV7-3, the J gene TRBJ2-5; 8 bases line up with TRBD1. V gave up 9 bases and J gave up 4 bases; unmatched junction bases: 7. Germline lookup yields CDR1 SGHTA and CDR2 FQGTGA. The CDR3 contains 13 residues. As DNA, the CDR3 is TGTGCCAGAGCTTACAGGGGGAGAGAGACCCAGTACTTC. Its protein is CARAYRGRETQYF.

This chain joins TRBV19 and TRBJ2-2; 9 positions agree with TRBD1. With V trimmed by 5 bases and J by 4 bases, 5 bases remained unmatched. The CDR3 runs to 15 residues. Looked up from germline, CDR1 is LNHDA and CDR2 is SQIVND (reference sequence). CDR3: CASSVGDRVTGELFF. The DNA for the CDR3 is TGTGCCAGTAGTGTCGGGGACAGGGTCACCGGGGAGCTGTTTTTT.

The chain combines TRBV12-3 or TRBV12-4 with TRBJ2-5; unclear D gene. The CDR3 is 12 amino acids. V gave up 1 base and J gave up 6 bases, with 6 bases separating them. CDR3: CASSLERKTQYF. The CDR3 nucleotides read TGTGCCAGCAGTTTAGAGCGAAAGACCCAGTACTTC.

This clone was seen just once. The chain employs TRBV3-1 (or the pseudogene TRBV3-2) and TRBJ2-2, with D uncertain. CDR3 size: 16 residues. Germline V lookup: CDR1 LGHDT, CDR2 YNNKEL (reference sequence). Trimming shortened V by 1 base and J by 8 bases, and 17 bases separated the two germline ends. Written as DNA, the CDR3 is TGTGCCAGCAGCCAAGTGATCGGTCGTCATACAGGGGAGCTGTTTTTT. Protein product: CASSQVIGRHTGELFF.

The rearrangement links TRBV30 to TRBJ2-3, with D perhaps TRBD1 or TRBD2 (5 bases each). CDR1 and CDR2 from the germline V gene are GTSNPN and SVGIG (reference sequence). The V end was cut by 4 bases, the J end by 5 bases, with 13 bases between. CDR3 size: 13 residues. The CDR3 spells CAWTSSGGDTQYF. The CDR3 DNA sequence: TGTGCCTGGACGAGTAGTGGGGGAGATACGCAGTATTTT.

This chain links TRBV19 with TRBJ1-5, with a tentative D call TRBD1 (5 bases). CDR1 is LNHDA, CDR2 SQIVND, per germline (reference sequence). The V end lost 5 bases, the J end lost 0 bases, and 14 bases lay between the germline ends. This CDR3 has 16 amino acids. CDR3 amino acids: CASSLTGTYSNQPQHF. CDR3 in DNA: TGTGCCAGTAGTTTGACCGGGACGTATAGCAATCAGCCCCAGCATTTT.

The rearrangement joins TRBV18 to TRBJ1-1, with unresolved D. V lost 6 bases and J lost 3, with 11 bases in between. The germline CDR1 and CDR2 sequences are KGHSH and LQKENI. The CDR3 runs to 13 residues. The CDR3 bases are TGTGCCAGCTCTCCGGAGTCAGACACTGAAGCTTTCTTT. Encoded protein: CASSPESDTEAFF.

The J gene is TRBJ2-5, the V gene TRBV25-1; 7 bases are shared with TRBD2. Germline V gives CDR1 MGHDK, CDR2 SYGVNS. The CDR3 length is 14 residues. J gave up 5 bases and V 4 bases, and 7 bases lay outside the gene matches. The chain's CDR3 is CASSVGGPKETQYF. The CDR3 coding sequence is TGTGCCAGCAGTGTGGGAGGGCCGAAGGAGACCCAGTACTTC.

The chain uses TRBV5-4 and TRBJ2-3; 7 bases fit TRBD2. The V gene end was trimmed by 0 bases and the J gene end by 14 bases; junction bases not matched to a gene: 15. The CDR3 spans 15 residues. The V gene's germline CDR1 is SGHNT and CDR2 YYREEE (reference sequence). CDR3: CASSLDLLAAAGRYF. The DNA for the CDR3 is TGTGCCAGCAGCTTGGACTTGCTAGCGGCAGCTGGTCGGTATTTT.

The chain employs TRBV5-1 and TRBJ2-7; D unresolved. The germline V and J ends were trimmed by 0 bases and 2 bases, with 12 bases remaining between them. The CDR3 runs 15 residues. Per the germline V gene, CDR1 is SGHRS and CDR2 is YFSETQ. CDR3 DNA sequence: TGCGCCAGCAGCTTGGCCTTGGGAATTCCCTACGAGCAGTACTTC. This sequence encodes CASSLALGIPYEQYF. The complete variable domain, with remaining parts taken from reference TRBV5-1 and TRBJ2-7, reads KAGVTQTPRYLIKTRGQQVTLSCSPISGHRSVSWYQQTPGQGLQFLFEYFSETQRNKGNFPGRFSGRQFSNSRSEMNVSTLELGDSALYLCASSLALGIPYEQYFGPGTRLTVT.

The chain's CDR3 is CASSYGTDLTYEQYF. The DNA of the CDR3 is TGTGCCAGCAGTTATGGGACTGACCTGACCTACGAGCAGTACTTC. J is TRBJ2-7 and V is TRBV6-6; maybe TRBD2 (6 bases). The CDR3 is 15 amino acids. The germline V and J ends were trimmed by 3 bases and 2 bases, with 14 bases remaining between them. The germline CDR1 and CDR2 sequences are MNHNY and SVGAGI (reference sequence).

The chain links TRBV18 to TRBJ2-2; 9 nucleotides agree with TRBD1. V gave up 3 bases and J gave up 4 bases; unmatched junction bases: 6. Germline CDR1 is KGHSH and CDR2 is LQKENI. This CDR3 region has 16 residues. Here the CDR3 DNA reads TGTGCCAGCTCACCCGGGACAGGGAGAATCACCGGGGAGCTGTTTTTT. Protein: CASSPGTGRITGELFF.

This clone has only one observation. Other DNA variants within this sample encode the same CDR3. This sequence joins TRBV9 and TRBJ2-2; perhaps TRBD1 as D (6 bases). Germline CDR1 is SGDLS and CDR2 is YYNGEE. V was cut by 0 bases and J by 2 bases, with 8 bases left in between. The CDR3 contains 15 residues. The chain's CDR3 is CASSVVGANTGELFF. CDR3 coding DNA: TGTGCCAGCAGCGTAGTGGGGGCTAACACCGGGGAGCTGTTTTTT. Variable domain in full (rest from reference TRBV9 and TRBJ2-2): DSGVTQTPKHLITATGQRVTLRCSPRSGDLSVYWYQQSLDQGLQFLIQYYNGEERAKGNILERFSAQQFPDLHSELNLSSLELGDSALYFCASSVVGANTGELFFGEGSRLTVL.

This rearrangement joins TRBV6-2 or TRBV6-3 to TRBJ2-3; D remains ambiguous. The CDR3 contains 16 residues. Germline V CDR1 and CDR2: MNHEY, SVGEGT. Trimming removed 4 bases at V and 2 bases at J, with 16 bases between. CDR3: CASSFLAAAPTDTQYF. The DNA of the CDR3 is TGTGCCAGCAGTTTTTTAGCTGCCGCTCCCACAGATACGCAGTATTTT.

This clone was detected only a few times. The CDR3 spells CASSVRGTPQYF. CDR3 DNA: TGTGCCAGCAGCGTGAGGGGGACCCCGCAGTACTTC. This chain links TRBV11-2 with TRBJ2-7; a weak D match, TRBD1 (6 bases). V was clipped by 5 bases and J by 9 bases, with 14 bases between them. This CDR3 is built from 12 residues. Germline CDR1 is SGHAT and CDR2 is FQNNGV.

This rearrangement joins TRBV4-1 to TRBJ2-7; D remains unclear. Germline-derived CDR1 and CDR2 are MGHRA and YSYEKL. The ends were cut back, 2 bases at V and 4 bases at J, with 18 bases in the middle. CDR3 length equals 16 residues. Here the CDR3 reads CASSQTNSILQYEQYF. The CDR3, as DNA: TGCGCCAGCAGCCAAACTAACTCGATTCTTCAGTACGAGCAGTACTTC.